A single sample is the source of the 13 T cell receptor beta chains below, sequenced in a study of T cell responses to AZD1222 COVID-19 vaccine. Sequencing used immunoSEQ multiplex PCR; TCRdb keeps in-frame clones, though not all of them. The sample carries around 160,000 clones, about 90% recorded once. The sample here was peripheral blood, taken on day 0 of AZD1222 vaccination. Receptors originate from an adult in good health.

This sequence joins TRBV30 and TRBJ2-1; TRBD2 matches 7 bases. This CDR3 is built from 16 residues. Trimming at V came to 4 bases and at J to 4 bases, leaving 13 bases not matched to a gene. Germline CDR1 is GTSNPN and CDR2 is SVGIG (reference sequence). The CDR3 loop is CAWNFGGSGKYNEQFF. The DNA for the CDR3 is TGTGCCTGGAATTTCGGGGGGAGCGGCAAATACAATGAGCAGTTCTTC.

The chain is built from TRBV2 and TRBJ1-3; D is perhaps TRBD1 (6 bases). The CDR3 is 14 residues long. V dropped 8 bases and J dropped 7 bases, with 18 bases sitting between them. Germline V gene lookup returns CDR1 SNHLY and CDR2 FYNNEI. The CDR3 loop reads CASSRGASENTIYF. As DNA, the CDR3 is TGTGCCAGCTCTCGGGGGGCGTCGGAGAACACCATATATTTT.

The chain uses TRBV28 and TRBJ1-5, with D uncertain. CDR1 is MDHEN, CDR2 SYDVKM, per germline. Trimming shortened V by 2 bases and J by 2 bases, and 10 bases separated the two germline ends. The CDR3 runs 15 residues. This CDR3 is CASSLLEKGNQPQHF. For the CDR3, the DNA is TGTGCCAGCAGTTTACTCGAGAAGGGCAATCAGCCCCAGCATTTT.

The J gene is TRBJ1-2, the V gene TRBV6-2 or TRBV6-3; TRBD1 matches at 7 bases. The CDR3 totals 14 residues. V lost 4 bases and J lost 7; bases outside the gene matches: 9. CDR1 and CDR2 (germline): MNHEY, SVGEGT. This chain's CDR3 is CASSFSGQRGGYTF. The DNA of the CDR3 is TGTGCCAGCAGTTTTTCGGGACAGCGTGGTGGCTACACCTTC.

The V and J genes are TRBV28 and TRBJ1-3; perhaps TRBD1 as D (6 bases). The CDR3 sequence is 17 residues long. The V end lost 7 bases, the J end lost 1 base, and 20 bases lay between the germline ends. In germline, CDR1 is MDHEN, CDR2 SYDVKM. Here the CDR3 DNA reads TGTGCCAGCACCAGACGAGTTAGCAGGGGATCTGGAAACACCATATATTTT. Protein product: CASTRRVSRGSGNTIYF.

This clone was detected only a few times. The J gene is TRBJ1-6, the V gene TRBV21-1; the table's TRBD1 call for D was not verified on the DNA. TRBV21-1 is a pseudogene segment. The CDR3 spans 16 residues. In nucleotides, the CDR3 is TGTGCCAGCAGCACAGGGACAGAAGGGGATAATTCACCCCTCCACTTT. Its translation is CASSTGTEGDNSPLHF.

V and J are TRBV28 and TRBJ1-3; D is uncertain. The CDR3 totals 12 residues. CDR1 and CDR2 (germline): MDHEN, SYDVKM. V lost 2 bases and J lost 4, with 3 bases in between. The CDR3 loop is CASSLGGNTIYF. CDR3 bases: TGTGCCAGCAGTTTAGGGGGAAACACCATATATTTT.

The J gene is TRBJ2-3, the V gene TRBV6-2 or TRBV6-3, with D unresolved. Trimming took 3 bases from V and 6 from J, leaving 10 bases between them. Per the germline V gene, CDR1 is MNHEY and CDR2 is SVGEGT. There are 13 residues in the CDR3. The CDR3 spells CASSYHSSDTQYF. Here the CDR3 DNA reads TGTGCCAGCAGTTATCACAGCTCCGATACGCAGTATTTT.

CDR3 nucleotides: TGTGCCAGCAGTGGGCGGGGATCGGACGAGCAGTACTTC. Translating it yields CASSGRGSDEQYF. This chain links TRBV2 with TRBJ2-7; possible D gene TRBD2, 6 bases. Trimming removed 4 bases at V and 5 bases at J, with 12 bases between. The CDR3 length is 13 residues. CDR1 is SNHLY and CDR2 is FYNNEI in the germline V gene.

The CDR3 DNA follows: TGTGCCAGCAGTTACGGCGGCAGGGTGGATGAAAAACTGTTTTTT. It encodes CASSYGGRVDEKLFF. This rearrangement joins TRBV6-2 or TRBV6-3 to TRBJ1-4; a possible D gene is TRBD1 (5 bases). This CDR3 region has 15 residues. Deletions cut 2 bases from V and 6 bases from J, with 13 bases between. CDR1 is MNHEY, CDR2 SVGEGT, per germline.

V usage is TRBV27 and J usage is TRBJ2-1; no clear D gene. Deletions cut 3 bases from V and 1 base from J, with 1 base between. Germline lookup yields CDR1 MNHEY and CDR2 SMNVEV (reference sequence). CDR3 length: 12 amino acids. DNA for the CDR3: TGTGCCAGCAGTTTTTCCTACAATGAGCAGTTCTTC. Translated, it gives CASSFSYNEQFF.

This clone has more than one count but fewer than ten. The rearrangement joins TRBV28 to TRBJ1-1; a possible D gene is TRBD1 (5 bases). The V gene lost 5 bases and the J gene lost 3 bases, with 13 bases spanning the gap. From germline, CDR1 is MDHEN and CDR2 SYDVKM. The CDR3 length is 14 residues. CDR3 bases: TGTGCCAGCAGTCCGCGCCAGGGACACACTGAAGCTTTCTTT. Protein product: CASSPRQGHTEAFF.

The chain uses TRBV4-3 and TRBJ1-5, with 7 nucleotides matching TRBD1. The CDR3 runs to 17 residues. V trimming: 0 bases; J trimming: 0 bases; junction bases outside the gene matches: 5. Germline V gene sequence: CDR1 LGHNA, CDR2 YSLEER. The CDR3 nucleotides read TGCGCCAGCAGCCAAGATGGGACAGCAACTAGCAATCAGCCCCAGCATTTT. Amino acid sequence: CASSQDGTATSNQPQHF.